This T cell receptor beta chain was recovered during a study of T-cell memory formation after mild COVID-19. Germline loops: CDR1 KGHSH, CDR2 LQKENI. Trimming stripped 2 bases from V and 3 bases from J, with 10 bases between. This CDR3 has 14 residues. 5'RACE primed at constant segments yielded TCR alpha and TCR beta cDNA libraries bearing sample barcodes and UMIs. TCRdb processed the 5' RACE reads anew with MiXCR; each CDR3 protein has one entry. The sample shows approximately 250,000 distinct CDR3 sequences, around 17% of them seen only once. The clonotype was recovered from a man between 18 and 35 years old who had mild COVID-19 (a few samples of this study predate the infection). Cell type and time point are not known. Material for sequencing was PBMCs or a T cell subset sorted from them (not recorded which). V gene TRBV18 combines with J gene TRBJ2-5; tentative D call: TRBD2 (5 bases). CDR3 loop: CASSPALAEETQYF. CDR3 coding DNA: TGTGCCAGCTCACCAGCGCTAGCTGAAGAGACCCAGTACTTC.